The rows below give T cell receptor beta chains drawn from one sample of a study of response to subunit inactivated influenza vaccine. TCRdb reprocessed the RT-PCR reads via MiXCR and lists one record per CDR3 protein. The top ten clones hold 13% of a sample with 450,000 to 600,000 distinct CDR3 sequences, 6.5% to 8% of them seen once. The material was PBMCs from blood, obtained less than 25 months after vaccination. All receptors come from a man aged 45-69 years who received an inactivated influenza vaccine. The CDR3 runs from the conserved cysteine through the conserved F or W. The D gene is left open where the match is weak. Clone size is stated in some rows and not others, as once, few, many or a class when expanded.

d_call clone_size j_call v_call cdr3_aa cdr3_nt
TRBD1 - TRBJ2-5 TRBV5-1 CASSLVTGATETQYF TGCGCCAGCAGCTTGGTTACAGGGGCCACGGAGACCCAGTACTTC
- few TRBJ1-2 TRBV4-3 CASSQEVAVYYGYTF TGCGCCAGCAGCCAAGAGGTCGCAGTGTACTATGGCTACACCTTC
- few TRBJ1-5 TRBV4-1 CASSQPTSNQPQHF TGCGCCAGCAGCCAACCCACTAGCAATCAGCCCCAGCATTTT
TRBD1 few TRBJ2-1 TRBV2 CASGDPGQGSYNEQFF TGTGCCAGCGGGGACCCGGGACAGGGCTCCTACAATGAGCAGTTCTTC
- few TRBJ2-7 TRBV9 CASSTGTEAYEQYF TGTGCCAGCAGCACCGGGACGGAAGCCTACGAGCAGTACTTC
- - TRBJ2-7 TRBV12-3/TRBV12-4 CASSPERRYEQYF TGTGCCAGCAGCCCCGAACGGCGCTACGAGCAGTACTTC
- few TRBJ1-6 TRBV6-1 CASSRYSKGAPLHF TGTGCCAGCAGTCGATATTCCAAAGGGGCACCCCTCCACTTT
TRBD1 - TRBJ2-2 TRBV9 CASSTGQARNTGELFF TGTGCCAGCAGCACGGGACAGGCGAGAAACACCGGGGAGCTGTTTTTT
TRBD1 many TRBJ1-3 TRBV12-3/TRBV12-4 CASDRDSGNTIYF TGTGCCAGCGACAGGGACTCTGGAAACACCATATATTTT
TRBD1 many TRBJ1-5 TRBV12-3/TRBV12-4 CASSISRGQGDQPQHF TGTGCCAGCAGTATCAGTCGGGGACAGGGAGATCAGCCCCAGCATTTT
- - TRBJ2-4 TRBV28 CASSLLGVQNIQYF TGTGCCAGCAGTTTACTGGGGGTCCAAAACATTCAGTACTTC
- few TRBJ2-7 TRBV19 CASSIDFSYEQYF TGTGCCAGTAGTATCGACTTCTCCTACGAGCAGTACTTC
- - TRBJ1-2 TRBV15 CATSRDIQLRGYTF TGTGCCACCAGCAGAGATATCCAGCTACGTGGCTACACCTTC
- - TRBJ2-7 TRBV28 CASSLSRQDYSSYEQYF TGTGCCAGCAGTTTATCTAGACAGGACTACTCCTCCTACGAGCAGTACTTC
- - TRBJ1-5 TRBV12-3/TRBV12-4 CASSPGVFQPQHF TGTGCCAGCAGCCCAGGGGTGTTTCAGCCCCAGCATTTT
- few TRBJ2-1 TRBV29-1 CSVRSAHDPAVSSYNEQFF TGCAGCGTCAGGTCTGCCCACGACCCGGCGGTAAGCTCCTACAATGAGCAGTTCTTC
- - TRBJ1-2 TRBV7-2 CASRNDRNYGYTF TGTGCCAGCAGAAACGACAGAAACTATGGCTACACCTTC
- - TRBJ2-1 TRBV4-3 CASSRKPPGGEYDNEQFF TGCGCCAGCAGCCGAAAACCCCCGGGCGGGGAGTACGACAATGAGCAGTTCTTC
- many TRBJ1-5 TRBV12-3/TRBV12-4 CAGSTGLNQPQHF TGTGCCGGCAGCACAGGGCTCAATCAGCCCCAGCATTTT
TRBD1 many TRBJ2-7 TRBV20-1 CSGAGDRGTEQYF TGCAGTGGAGCAGGAGACAGGGGGACCGAGCAGTACTTC
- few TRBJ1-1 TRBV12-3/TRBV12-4 CASQPAGGFTEAFF TGTGCCAGCCAACCCGCTGGGGGCTTTACTGAAGCTTTCTTT
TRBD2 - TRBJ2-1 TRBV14 CASSQFAGVRYNEQFF TGTGCCAGCAGCCAATTCGCGGGAGTTCGTTACAATGAGCAGTTCTTC
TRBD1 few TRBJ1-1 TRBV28 CASSSSIGQGNTEAFF TGTGCCAGCAGCTCATCCATCGGACAGGGCAACACTGAAGCTTTCTTT
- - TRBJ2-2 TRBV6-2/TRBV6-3 CASSYSPSGELFF TGTGCCAGCAGTTACTCCCCTAGCGGGGAGCTGTTTTTT
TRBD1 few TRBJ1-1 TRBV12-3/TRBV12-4 CASSSQGEYTEAFF TGTGCCAGCAGTTCTCAGGGGGAGTACACTGAAGCTTTCTTT
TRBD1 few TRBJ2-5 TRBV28 CASSGTGGRETQYF TGTGCCAGCAGTGGAACAGGGGGGCGAGAGACCCAGTACTTC